This T cell receptor (beta chain) was recovered during a study of PD-1 blockade in classical Hodgkin lymphoma (dated by TCRdb to about 2020). With regard to the full study: Nivolumab dosing was 3 mg/kg intravenously every 2 weeks, continuing until either disease progression or unacceptable toxicity. A peripheral blood immune signature of response to PD-1 blockade in classical Hodgkin lymphoma was defined using TCR beta sequencing and CyTOF. What the study reported, not specific to this receptor: The study covered only a single clinical trial cohort, and the causes of the repertoire differences, possibly disease activity or prior therapy, were still not defined. CD4+ but not CD8+ TCR diversity rose significantly by C4D1 (p=0.0027 vs p=0.16), most apparent in complete responders (p=0.02). Newly diagnosed patients were reported to have lower baseline TCR diversity than healthy donors, and relapsed/refractory patients were reported to have lower baseline TCR diversity still. Lower diversity was seen in patients whose nivolumab began less than 1 year after ASCT, and these patients were left out of later analyses so that immune reconstitution would not confound the results. Trial patients with a complete response had baseline diversity similar to that of newly diagnosed patients, while partial responders and progressors had significantly lower diversity.

The Qiagen DNeasy kit was used to extract genomic DNA both from unsorted PBMCs and from the negatively selected CD4+ and CD8+ fractions. TCR beta CDR3 regions were subjected to amplification by immunoSEQ multiplex PCR with primers that anneal to V and J segments. A synthetic immune receptor repertoire was used to minimize amplification bias, and any remaining bias was removed computationally after sequencing. Processing in the source paper ran as follows. Custom Python scripts were used to quantify repertoire diversity as the Shannon entropy index. The unsorted, CD4+ and CD8+ repertoires were each analyzed separately, with the exception of combined analyses, where CD4+ and CD8+ sequences were merged in silico. Clonal expansion was defined as at least a 2-fold frequency increase after treatment relative to C1D1, with a pseudocount of 0.5 for undetected baseline clones. Singleton clones were defined as clones with 0 or 1 copy at C1D1, and non-singleton clones were defined as clones with 2 or more copies. Clones expanded in unsorted samples were annotated as CD4+, CD8+ or unknown by matching protein sequences in sorted samples from the same patient. Wilcoxon tests were applied to paired samples to test diversity changes from C1D1 to C4D1. TCRdb retrieved this table from immuneACCESS and kept in-frame rearrangements only. Not all clones are present; in checked studies, unresolved V genes account for under half, and no reason is known for the remainder. The V and J calls and clone size were taken over from that table, and D and trimming were inferred from the DNA. In this sample the table shows a few thousand clones, roughly 80% of which occur a single time. The ten most abundant clones make up less than 20% of the sample.

The sample's time point, from its label and the paper: cycle 1 day 1 (C1D1), immediately before nivolumab initiation. Every trial patient had relapsed after autologous stem cell transplantation, and cohorts A, B and C differed in prior brentuximab vedotin exposure. Using a Miltenyi CD8+ T cell isolation kit, CD8+ T cells were purified from thawed PBMCs through magnetic negative selection. The trial cohort comprised a few dozen patients with relapsed/refractory classical Hodgkin lymphoma whose best overall responses were complete response, partial response or progressive disease. In the multi-cohort phase II CheckMate 205 trial, trial patients received single-agent nivolumab. An independent review committee assessed best overall response using the 2007 International Working Group response criteria. Trial PBMCs were collected immediately before nivolumab initiation (C1D1) and during therapy at cycle 2 day 1 and cycle 4 day 1. After peripheral blood was drawn into 8 mL Vacutainer Cell Preparation Tubes, PBMCs were isolated by centrifugation and then cryopreserved. Purified CD4+ and CD8+ fractions were prepared only for cases where an additional PBMC sample was available. Magnetically labelled cells were removed on LS columns in a quadroMACS separator, and the flow-through was retained as the purified fraction.

A note on this clone: Its target antigen remains unknown. Base qualities were left out, and no much larger clone turns up one base away.

The receptor was isolated from a human donor with classical Hodgkin lymphoma. This sample comprised CD8+ T cells from blood, obtained at baseline.

In nucleotide form, the sequence is TGCGCCAGCAGCCAAGATGTCTGGGCCAACGTCCTGACTTTC. Translated, it gives CASSQDVWANVLTF. The chain links TRBV4-3 with TRBJ2-6, with the identity of the D gene unclear. From the cysteine through the phenylalanine, the CDR3 covers 14 amino acids. The CDR3 DNA has 42 bases and is translated from base 1. V loses 0 bases of germline sequence and J loses 5 bases, and the interval between the two ends is 5 bases. CDR1 and CDR2 (LGHNA, YSLEER) derive from the germline V gene.